This TCR beta chain was recovered during a study of OX40 agonist ivuxolimab in advanced cancers. Whole-study context: Ivuxolimab is an agonistic anti-OX40 (CD134) antibody, and patients were treated with it. Study results and caveats: Some patients who did not respond also had low normalized T-cell clonal expansion. Compared with CD4+, CD8+ T cells on average had more expanded clones.

Note on this clone: The antigen remains undetermined.

V lost 3 bases and J lost 6; bases outside the gene matches: 6. CDR1 and CDR2 from the germline V gene are GTSNPN and SVGIG (reference sequence). The length of the CDR3 is 13 residues. Generated by immunoSEQ multiplex PCR, the TCRdb table keeps only in-frame clones and is missing some. The sample contains 95,000 or so clones, 92% of which appear only once. The chain uses TRBV30 and TRBJ2-7; 9 bases fit TRBD1. The sequence was obtained from an adult with an advanced solid tumor such as melanoma, head and neck, liver or kidney cancer. Specimen: CD4+ or CD8+ T cells sorted from blood, collected in a trial of the OX40 agonist ivuxolimab. The CDR3 region is CAWRRTGDTEQYF. CDR3 sequence (DNA): TGTGCCTGGAGGCGGACAGGGGATACCGAGCAGTACTTC.